This record covers a single TCR beta chain. This clonotype was seen a few times. Its antigen remains unidentified. Base-call qualities are not available, and no considerably larger clone is one nucleotide away. To test the sensitivity and accuracy of the pipeline, known numbers of KT2, a T cell clone whose TCR had already been sequenced, were spiked into unfractionated PBMC. KT2 cells were mixed with a fixed number of PBMC to create a range of KT2-to-PBMC ratios. The sample is drawn from a study of quantifying T cell responses using KT2 cells (dated by TCRdb to the late 2010s). Broadly, across the study: RNA was DNase-treated and reverse transcribed with TCR alpha and beta constant-region primers, mostly using SuperScript III. Under optimum conditions, the efficiency of the T4 ligation step was estimated to be more than 8%. PCR2 was run as a SYBR Green qPCR and stopped at a predetermined fluorescence threshold to avoid over-amplification. General findings and caveats noted by the study authors: This TCR sequencing study did not compare the pipeline side by side with other TCR sequencing techniques. Counts of KT2 alpha and beta sequences scaled linearly with input KT2 cell number over several orders of magnitude. Saturation in the detection of KT2 sequences was observed at very high KT2 spike-in numbers. KT2 sequences were still detected at the lowest spike-in tested, roughly one KT2 cell per 100,000 PBMC.

The method was UMI-ligation and nested PCR. A single-stranded oligonucleotide bearing the Illumina SP2 sequence and a UMI was ligated to the 3' end of the cDNA with T4 RNA ligase 1. PCR1 ran approximately 4 cycles (98°C 15 s, 69°C 30 s, 72°C 40 s); the beta primer was an equimolar mix of RC1.1 and RC1.2 covering TRBC1 and TRBC2. Starting at PCR2, the TCR alpha and beta chains were handled separately, and sample indices and Illumina adaptors were added. Placed after an 8-base spacer, the UMI was made up of 12 random nucleotides arranged as two hexamers with a spacer between them. The libraries were sequenced on an Illumina MiSeq using v2 2x251 paired-end chemistry, usually with approximately 12 samples in each run. PhiX DNA was added at about 4.5-8% to each sequencing library so that diversity was increased. The study's own analysis went as follows. bcl2fastq converted raw reads to FASTQ, and Demultiplexor demultiplexed the reads by dual indices. V and J genes were assigned by Decombinator through tag matching, with a single base-pair mismatch permitted. Collapsinator used UMIs to correct both sequencing errors and frequency errors arising from PCR heterogeneity. CDR3Translator converted Decombinator identifiers to nucleotide sequence, translated to amino acids, and extracted CDR3 using C- and N-terminal motifs. Each distinct KT2 TCR was counted as one cluster of KT2 sequences that shared a single unique molecular identifier. TCRdb applied fastp at Q25 and MiXCR to the public reads, then kept only in-frame beta chains. One record per CDR3 amino acid sequence lists the most common genes and DNA. The V and J calls, along with clone size, are taken from TCRdb and not from the paper's own processing. The sample table lists over 25,000 distinct CDR3 sequences, 10% to 13% of them with a count of one. The ten largest clones add up to roughly 9.7% of the sample.

Measured from the cysteine to the phenylalanine, the CDR3 is 16 residues long. The kept DNA is CDR3 alone, 48 bases in frame from the first base. CDR1 and CDR2 are drawn from the germline V gene: SGHAT, FQNNGV. Trimming accounts for 5 bases at V and 5 bases at J, while the number of junction bases matched to no gene is 8. Sequenced input: PBMCs spiked with cells of the T cell clone KT2. The receptor chain draws on TRBV11-2 and TRBJ2-2, and 10 junction bases match TRBD1. This TCR was recovered from a human donor. The DNA reads TGTGCCAGCAGCGCGAGACCGGGACAGGGGACCGGGGAGCTGTTTTTT. The translation is CASSARPGQGTGELFF.